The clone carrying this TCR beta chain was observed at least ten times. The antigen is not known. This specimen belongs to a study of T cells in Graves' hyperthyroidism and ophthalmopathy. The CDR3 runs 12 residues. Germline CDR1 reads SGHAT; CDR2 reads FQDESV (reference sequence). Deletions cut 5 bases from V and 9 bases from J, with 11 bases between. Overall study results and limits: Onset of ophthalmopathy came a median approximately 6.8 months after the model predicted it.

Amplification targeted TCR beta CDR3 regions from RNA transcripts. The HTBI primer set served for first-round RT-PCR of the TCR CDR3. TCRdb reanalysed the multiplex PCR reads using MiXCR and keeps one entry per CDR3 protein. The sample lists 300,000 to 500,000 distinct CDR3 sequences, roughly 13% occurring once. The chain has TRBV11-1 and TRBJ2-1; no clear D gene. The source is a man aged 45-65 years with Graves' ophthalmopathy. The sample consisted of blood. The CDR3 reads CASSPDPTEQFF. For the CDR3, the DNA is TGTGCCAGCAGCCCGGACCCGACTGAGCAGTTCTTC.